The T cell receptor beta chain under discussion was sequenced for a study of cytomegalovirus exposure and HLA in healthy donors. The PCR used 60 Vbeta and 13 Jbeta primers. Using immunoSEQ multiplex PCR, the repertoire was profiled, and TCRdb retains in-frame clones only, with some absent. This sample yields 100,000 or so clones, of which 76% are seen a single time; around 8.2% belongs to the top ten. Study-level points and caveats: A later analysis found common viral pathogens apparently linked to several of the most significant clusters. By HLA locus, TCR association rates varied in a later analysis, with DRB1 showing the most and HLA-C the fewest. Judged likely to be a sequencing artifact was a cluster of highly shared sequence variants. Some public TCRs appeared in many individuals, while most sequences were rare.

This clone has a single count. The antigen is not known. The junction differs from germline at one of its ends, possibly a read error. The CDR3 runs to 15 residues. CDR1 is MNHEY and CDR2 is SMNVEV in the germline V gene (reference sequence). The clonotype originates from a man aged 40-50 years in good health and CMV-seropositive. Sequencing used PBMCs. V and J are TRBV27 and TRBJ2-7; D is possibly TRBD2 (5 bases). CDR3 amino acids: CASSAVRGSGYGQYF. In DNA form, the CDR3 reads TGTGCCAGCAGCGCGGTACGGGGATCCGGATACGGGCAGTACTTC.